These 19 T cell receptor beta chains originate from one sample sequenced in a study of T cell responses to AZD1222 COVID-19 vaccine. Sequencing used immunoSEQ multiplex PCR; TCRdb keeps in-frame clones, though not all of them. Altogether around 110,000 clones are present, around 94% being singletons, with the ten largest covering about 3%. The sample consisted of peripheral blood, taken on day 0 of AZD1222 vaccination. The receptor source for this set is an adult in good health.

V and J are TRBV29-1 and TRBJ2-7, with 8 bases lining up with TRBD2. Germline CDR1 reads SQVTM; CDR2 reads ANQGSEA. This CDR3 spans 14 amino acids. V lost 4 bases to trimming and J lost 5 bases; unmatched junction nucleotides: 10. CDR3 amino acids: CSVGGSGGIDEQYF. The CDR3 nucleotides are TGCAGCGTTGGGGGTTCGGGAGGGATCGACGAGCAGTACTTC.

The chain carries TRBV27 and TRBJ2-7; tentative D call: TRBD2 (7 bases). Trimming took 8 bases from V and 4 from J, leaving 15 bases between them. The CDR3 runs 13 residues. CDR1 is MNHEY, CDR2 SMNVEV, per germline (reference sequence). This CDR3 is CASALRGGYEQYF. The CDR3 DNA follows: TGTGCCAGCGCACTCAGGGGAGGGTACGAGCAGTACTTC.

The CDR3 DNA sequence: TGCAGCGTGGGGCAGACCTATGGCTACACCTTC. It specifies CSVGQTYGYTF. The V and J genes are TRBV29-1 and TRBJ1-2; the D gene is possibly TRBD1 (5 bases). The germline V and J ends were trimmed by 6 bases and 4 bases, with 9 bases remaining between them. The CDR3 is 11 amino acids. Germline V CDR1 and CDR2: SQVTM, ANQGSEA.

Here the CDR3 reads CASSSTGTDTQYF. DNA for the CDR3: TGTGCCAGCAGCTCGACAGGGACAGATACGCAGTATTTT. The chain has TRBV5-4 and TRBJ2-3, with 7 bases identical to TRBD1. The CDR3 runs 13 residues. V lost 3 bases and J lost 3; bases outside the gene matches: 1. The germline gives CDR1 SGHNT, CDR2 YYREEE (reference sequence).

The J gene is TRBJ2-7, the V gene TRBV6-5; 7 bases fit TRBD2. Germline assignment: CDR1 MNHEY and CDR2 SVGAGI. The CDR3 totals 14 residues. Unmatched junction bases numbered 13, after V lost 10 bases and J lost 4 bases. In DNA form, the CDR3 reads TGTGCCACCCTCTATCGTGGTAGCGGGTACGAGCAGTACTTC. Translated: CATLYRGSGYEQYF.

This chain links TRBV7-6 with TRBJ1-3; the D gene is possibly TRBD1 (6 bases). Germline V gene sequence: CDR1 SGHVS, CDR2 FNYEAQ. This CDR3 is built from 18 residues. V gave up 1 base and J gave up 0 bases, with 16 bases separating them. The CDR3 DNA follows: TGTGCCAGCAGCTTAGAGACGAGGACAGTCAGCTCTGGAAACACCATATATTTT. It encodes CASSLETRTVSSGNTIYF.

V and J are TRBV2 and TRBJ1-1, with TRBD1 identical over 9 bases. CDR1 and CDR2 from the germline V gene are SNHLY and FYNNEI. The length of the CDR3 is 14 residues. The V gene end was trimmed by 5 bases and the J gene end by 4 bases; junction bases not matched to a gene: 5. CDR3 region: CASSKETGGTEAFF. The CDR3 nucleotides are TGTGCCAGCAGTAAAGAGACAGGGGGCACTGAAGCTTTCTTT. The whole variable domain, remainder taken from reference TRBV2 and TRBJ1-1, is EPEVTQTPSHQVTQMGQEVILRCVPISNHLYFYWYRQILGQKVEFLVSFYNNEISEKSEIFDDQFSVERPDGSNFTLKIRSTKLEDSAMYFCASSKETGGTEAFFGQGTRLTVV.

The chain is built from TRBV5-6 and TRBJ2-7; the D is unclear. V gave up 1 base and J gave up 3 bases, with 11 bases separating them. The CDR3 loop spans 14 amino acids. Germline V lookup: CDR1 SGHDT, CDR2 YYEEEE. CDR3 loop: CASSLQRLIYEQYF. CDR3 in DNA: TGTGCCAGCAGCTTGCAACGTTTAATCTACGAGCAGTACTTC. The entire variable domain, with the rest obtained from reference TRBV5-6 and TRBJ2-7, is as follows: DAGVTQSPTHLIKTRGQQVTLRCSPKSGHDTVSWYQQALGQGPQFIFQYYEEEERQRGNFPDRFSGHQFPNYSSELNVNALLLGDSALYLCASSLQRLIYEQYFGPGTRLTVT.

This chain connects TRBV5-4 to TRBJ2-4; perhaps TRBD2 as D (7 bases). The CDR3 is made up of 14 amino acids. V lost 5 bases and J lost 2, with 11 bases in between. Germline lookup yields CDR1 SGHNT and CDR2 YYREEE (reference sequence). The CDR3 reads CASSPGGPKNIQYF. CDR3 DNA sequence: TGTGCCAGCAGTCCCGGGGGGCCCAAAAACATTCAGTACTTC.

The J gene is TRBJ1-2, the V gene TRBV19, with 7 bases lining up with TRBD1. The CDR3 sequence is 13 residues long. Looked up from germline, CDR1 is LNHDA and CDR2 is SQIVND (reference sequence). With V trimmed by 4 bases and J by 5 bases, 4 bases remained unmatched. Written as DNA, the CDR3 is TGTGCCAGTAGTAAACAGGGGACTTATGGCTACACCTTC. Translating gives CASSKQGTYGYTF.

V usage is TRBV4-1 and J usage is TRBJ2-1, with D unresolved. Germline V CDR1 and CDR2: MGHRA, YSYEKL. V was cut by 1 base and J by 14 bases, with 18 bases left in between. This CDR3 has 14 amino acids. The CDR3, as DNA: TGCGCCAGCAGCCAAGGTACCACCTACAGCGTGGAGTTCTTC. Translation: CASSQGTTYSVEFF.

This clone has a single count. CDR3: CASSYVRVSGELFF. The CDR3 bases are TGTGCCAGCAGTTACGTAAGGGTGTCCGGGGAGCTGTTTTTT. The gene calls are TRBV6-5 and TRBJ2-2; D not resolved. Germline V gene sequence: CDR1 MNHEY, CDR2 SVGAGI. CDR3 length: 14 residues. V lost 2 bases to trimming and J lost 6 bases, with 10 bases between them.

CDR3 coding DNA: TGTGCCAGCAGGCCCACGTGGGTGAACACTGAAGCTTTCTTT. Amino acids: CASRPTWVNTEAFF. V and J are TRBV6-5 and TRBJ1-1, with D unresolved. The V and J ends lost 6 bases and 0 bases respectively, with 11 bases between them. Germline CDR1 reads MNHEY; CDR2 reads SVGAGI. The CDR3 totals 14 residues.

This clone showed up just a few times. The J gene is TRBJ2-3, the V gene TRBV6-4; TRBD1 matches 7 bases. Germline V gives CDR1 MRHNA, CDR2 SNTAGT. This CDR3 comprises 16 residues. Trimming removed 2 bases from V and 1 base from J; junction bases left unmatched: 6. In nucleotides, the CDR3 is TGTGCCAGCAGTGACGAGGGGGCTGGAGGCACAGATACGCAGTATTTT. It yields the protein CASSDEGAGGTDTQYF.

This clone was recorded only once. The J gene is TRBJ1-5, the V gene TRBV29-1; D unclear. The CDR3 totals 12 residues. From germline, CDR1 is SQVTM and CDR2 ANQGSEA. Trimming took 6 bases from V and 4 from J, leaving 10 bases between them. DNA of the CDR3: TGCAGCGTATTGGACGGGAATCAGCCCCAGCATTTT. It specifies CSVLDGNQPQHF.

This chain joins TRBV7-9 and TRBJ2-5, with D tentatively TRBD1 (6 bases). The CDR3 length is 14 residues. V dropped 3 bases and J dropped 5 bases, with 13 bases sitting between them. From germline, CDR1 is SEHNR and CDR2 FQNEAQ (reference sequence). CDR3 loop: CASSLAGVGETQYF. In DNA, the CDR3 is TGTGCCAGCAGCTTGGCAGGGGTCGGGGAGACCCAGTACTTC.

This clone showed up just once. The chain combines TRBV28 with TRBJ2-7; 7 bases match TRBD2. This CDR3 comprises 14 residues. V lost 3 bases and J lost 6; bases outside the gene matches: 8. CDR1 and CDR2 (germline): MDHEN, SYDVKM. The CDR3 loop reads CASSFRSGMGEQYF. The CDR3 nucleotides are TGTGCCAGCAGTTTTCGGAGCGGGATGGGCGAGCAGTACTTC.

The count of this clone is one. The chain recombines TRBV6-5 with TRBJ2-7, with D hard to call. The V gene's germline CDR1 is MNHEY and CDR2 SVGAGI. This CDR3 has 15 residues. Trimming pared 0 bases from V and 2 bases from J, leaving 11 bases between. The DNA of the CDR3 is TGTGCCAGCAGTTACTCAGGGCCGGGCCCCTACGAGCAGTACTTC. Translated: CASSYSGPGPYEQYF.

The J gene is TRBJ2-7, the V gene TRBV19; 10 nucleotides agree with TRBD1. J was trimmed by 4 bases and V by 5 bases; bases with no gene match: 8. Looked up from germline, CDR1 is LNHDA and CDR2 is SQIVND (reference sequence). This CDR3 has 15 residues. CDR3: CASSLTGTGVYEQYF. CDR3 in DNA: TGTGCCAGTAGTTTGACCGGGACAGGGGTGTACGAGCAGTACTTC.